This T cell receptor (beta chain) came from a study of identical twins. Regarding the study as a whole: While abundant cord blood beta clonotypes carried fewer insertions, memory repertoires showed no such pattern. Excess low generation probability was seen in twin-shared out-of-frame alpha sequences.

Through template switching, a universal primer site was introduced, and the cDNA contained unique molecular identifiers. TCRdb passed the 5' RACE reads through MiXCR, listing each CDR3 protein once. The repertoire holds some 250,000 distinct CDR3 sequences, with roughly an eighth as singletons. In germline, CDR1 is SNHLY, CDR2 FYNNEI. The V end lost 4 bases, the J end lost 6 bases, and 13 bases lay between the germline ends. This CDR3 contains 14 residues. Details on this clonotype: Its antigen is still unknown.

The sample was also linked to a second study, of yellow fever vaccine responses in identical twins. That source notes: A vaccine T cell response that seemed partly convergent and partly personalized was reported in twins.

The TCR was taken from a woman aged 18-29 years in good health. Sequencing input: memory (CD45RO+) T cells sorted from blood. V and J are TRBV2 and TRBJ2-1; D call uncertain. This CDR3 reads CASSGYQPINEQFF. The CDR3, as DNA: TGTGCCAGCAGTGGTTATCAACCGATCAATGAGCAGTTCTTC. The full variable domain, rest sourced from reference TRBV2 and TRBJ2-1, is EPEVTQTPSHQVTQMGQEVILRCVPISNHLYFYWYRQILGQKVEFLVSFYNNEISEKSEIFDDQFSVERPDGSNFTLKIRSTKLEDSAMYFCASSGYQPINEQFFGPGTRLTVL.